The clone carrying this T cell receptor (beta chain) appeared many times. The antigen is undetermined. Per the germline V gene, CDR1 is MDHEN and CDR2 is SYDVKM. The CDR3 runs 15 residues. Deletions cut 7 bases from V and 3 bases from J, with 18 bases between. The data were taken from a study of blood T cells in healthy people across ages. Study-wide points: Fewer expanded clones and more diversity marked long-lived versus aged donors.

A J-beta primer mix and a sample-barcoded 5' primer were used in a second PCR of about 7 to 12 cycles. CDR3-containing paired-end reads numbered at least 3 million in each sample. Via MiXCR, TCRdb re-called the 5' RACE reads, giving one row per CDR3 protein. This sample yields roughly 900,000 distinct CDR3 sequences, of which 29% are seen a single time; around 15% belongs to the top ten. The chain uses TRBV28 and TRBJ2-5, with D possibly being TRBD2 (6 bases). This sequence was found in a woman of 80 years or more in good health. Sequenced material: blood. CDR3 DNA sequence: TGTGCCAGCACCCCAAGAAGTAGCGGAAAAGAGACCCAGTACTTC. Its protein product is CASTPRSSGKETQYF.